This T cell receptor (beta chain) originates from a study of blood T cell repertoires in COVID-19. V was shortened by 3 bases and J by 3 bases, with 9 bases between the two germline ends. CDR3 length: 13 residues. CDR1 is LNHDA and CDR2 is SQIVND in the germline V gene (reference sequence). In the original workflow: It was from reference gene primer amplification that nucleated cell counts were estimated. Libraries were prepared by immunoSEQ multiplex PCR; TCRdb keeps only in-frame clonotypes and omits some of them. D and trimming come from the DNA, and the V and J calls and clone size come from that table. The sample has a few hundred thousand clones, 88% seen once. Cohorts were based on clinical histories the participants reported.

The receptor's source is a woman aged 60-75 years in a cohort exposed to, infected with or recovered from COVID-19 (not recorded which). J is TRBJ2-7 and V is TRBV19, with D perhaps TRBD1 (6 bases). The sample consisted of PBMCs or T cells enriched from blood (not recorded which). This chain's CDR3 is CASSMGAHYEQYF. CDR3 nucleotides: TGTGCCAGTAGTATGGGGGCCCACTACGAGCAGTACTTC.